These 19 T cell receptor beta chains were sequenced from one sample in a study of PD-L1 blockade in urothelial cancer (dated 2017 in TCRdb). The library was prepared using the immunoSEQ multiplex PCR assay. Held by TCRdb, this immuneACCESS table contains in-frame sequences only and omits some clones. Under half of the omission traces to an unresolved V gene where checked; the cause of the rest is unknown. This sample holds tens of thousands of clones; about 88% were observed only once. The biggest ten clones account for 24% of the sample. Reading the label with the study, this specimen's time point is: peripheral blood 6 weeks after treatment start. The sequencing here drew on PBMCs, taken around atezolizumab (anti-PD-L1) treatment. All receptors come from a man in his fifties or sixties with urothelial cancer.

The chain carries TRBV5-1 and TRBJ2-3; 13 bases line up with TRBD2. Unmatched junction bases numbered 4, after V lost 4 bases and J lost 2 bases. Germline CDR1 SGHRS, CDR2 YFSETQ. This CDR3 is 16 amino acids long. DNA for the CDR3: TGCGCCAGCAGCCCGGGACTAGCGGGAAACACAGATACGCAGTATTTT. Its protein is CASSPGLAGNTDTQYF.

DNA of the CDR3: TGTGCCAGCAATCGAGGGGTGGGGGGCACTGAAGCTTTCTTT. Amino acids: CASNRGVGGTEAFF. This sequence joins TRBV6-5 and TRBJ1-1; D is perhaps TRBD1 (5 bases). The germline CDR1 and CDR2 sequences are MNHEY and SVGAGI. CDR3 size: 14 residues. V was cut by 7 bases and J by 4 bases, with 16 bases left in between.

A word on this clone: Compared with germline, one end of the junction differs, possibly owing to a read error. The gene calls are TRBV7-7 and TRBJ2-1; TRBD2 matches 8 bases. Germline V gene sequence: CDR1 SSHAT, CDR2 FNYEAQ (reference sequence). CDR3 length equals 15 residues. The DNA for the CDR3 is TGTGCTAGCAGTCACAGCGGGAGCTCCTACAATGAGCAGTTCTTC. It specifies CASSHSGSSYNEQFF.

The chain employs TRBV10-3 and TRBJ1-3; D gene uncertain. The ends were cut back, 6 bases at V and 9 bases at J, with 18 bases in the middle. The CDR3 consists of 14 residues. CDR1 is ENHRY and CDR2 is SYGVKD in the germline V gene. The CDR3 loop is CAIRPGVKIATIYF. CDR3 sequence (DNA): TGTGCCATCAGGCCCGGGGTGAAGATCGCCACCATATATTTT.

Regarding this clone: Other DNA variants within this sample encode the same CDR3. The CDR3 DNA reads TGTGCCAGCAGCTTACAGGGGGCTGCCTACAATGAGCAGTTCTTC. Its translation: CASSLQGAAYNEQFF. The chain uses TRBV5-4 and TRBJ2-1; 9 positions match TRBD1. The germline gives CDR1 SGHNT, CDR2 YYREEE (reference sequence). V dropped 2 bases and J dropped 2; count of bases not matched to a gene: 2. The CDR3 length is 15 residues.

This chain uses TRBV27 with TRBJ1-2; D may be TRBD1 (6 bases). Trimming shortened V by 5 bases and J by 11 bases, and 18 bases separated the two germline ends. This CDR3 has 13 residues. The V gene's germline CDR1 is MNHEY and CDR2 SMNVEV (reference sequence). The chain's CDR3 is CASSPQGSHRYTF. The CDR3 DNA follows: TGTGCCAGCAGTCCGCAGGGGTCGCATCGGTACACCTTC.

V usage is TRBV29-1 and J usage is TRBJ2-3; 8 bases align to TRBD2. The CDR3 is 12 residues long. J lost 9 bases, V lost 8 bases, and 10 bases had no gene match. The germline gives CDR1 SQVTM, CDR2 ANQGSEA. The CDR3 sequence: CSQGLGVGTQYF. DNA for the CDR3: TGCAGCCAGGGACTAGGGGTGGGGACGCAGTATTTT.

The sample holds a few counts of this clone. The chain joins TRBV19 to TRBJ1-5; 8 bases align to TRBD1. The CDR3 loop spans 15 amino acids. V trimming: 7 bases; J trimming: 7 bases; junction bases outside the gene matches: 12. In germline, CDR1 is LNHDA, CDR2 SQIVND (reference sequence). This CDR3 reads CASTSRDRGRQPQHF. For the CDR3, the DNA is TGTGCCAGTACCTCCCGAGACAGGGGAAGGCAGCCCCAGCATTTT. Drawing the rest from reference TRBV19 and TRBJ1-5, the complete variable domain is DGGITQSPKYLFRKEGQNVTLSCEQNLNHDAMYWYRQDPGQGLRLIYYSQIVNDFQKGDIAEGYSVSREKKESFPLTVTSAQKNPTAFYLCASTSRDRGRQPQHFGDGTRLSIL.

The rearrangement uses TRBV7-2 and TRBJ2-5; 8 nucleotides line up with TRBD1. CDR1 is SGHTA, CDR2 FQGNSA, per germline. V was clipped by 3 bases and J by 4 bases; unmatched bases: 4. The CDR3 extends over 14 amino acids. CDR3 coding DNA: TGTGCCAGCAGCTTCGACAGGGGAACAGAGACCCAGTACTTC. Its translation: CASSFDRGTETQYF.

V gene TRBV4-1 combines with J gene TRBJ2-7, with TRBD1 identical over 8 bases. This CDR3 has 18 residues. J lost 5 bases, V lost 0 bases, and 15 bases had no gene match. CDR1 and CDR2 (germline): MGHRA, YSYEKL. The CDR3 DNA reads TGCGCCAGCAGCCAAGATGTCTATAGGGCCAGGGGGCTGAACGAGCAGTACTTC. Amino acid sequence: CASSQDVYRARGLNEQYF.

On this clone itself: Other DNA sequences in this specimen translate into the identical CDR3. CDR3 sequence (DNA): TGCAGCGTTGCCGGGACTAGTCCATACAATGAGCAGTTCTTC. Residues: CSVAGTSPYNEQFF. The chain is built from TRBV29-1 and TRBJ2-1, with TRBD2 identical over 8 bases. V lost 4 bases and J lost 4; bases outside the gene matches: 6. CDR3 size: 14 residues. Germline-derived CDR1 and CDR2 are SQVTM and ANQGSEA.

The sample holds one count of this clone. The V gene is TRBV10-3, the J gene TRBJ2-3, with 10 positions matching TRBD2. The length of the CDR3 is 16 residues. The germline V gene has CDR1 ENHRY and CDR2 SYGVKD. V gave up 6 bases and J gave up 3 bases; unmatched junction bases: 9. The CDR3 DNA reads TGTGCCATCAGAGATTTAGCGGGAGGTGATACAGATACGCAGTATTTT. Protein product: CAIRDLAGGDTDTQYF.

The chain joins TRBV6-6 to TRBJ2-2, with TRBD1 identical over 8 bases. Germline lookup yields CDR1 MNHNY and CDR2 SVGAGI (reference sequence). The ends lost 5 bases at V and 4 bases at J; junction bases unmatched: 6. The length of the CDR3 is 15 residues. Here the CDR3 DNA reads TGTGCCAGCAGTCCCCCGGGACAGGTCACCGGGGAGCTGTTTTTT. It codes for CASSPPGQVTGELFF.

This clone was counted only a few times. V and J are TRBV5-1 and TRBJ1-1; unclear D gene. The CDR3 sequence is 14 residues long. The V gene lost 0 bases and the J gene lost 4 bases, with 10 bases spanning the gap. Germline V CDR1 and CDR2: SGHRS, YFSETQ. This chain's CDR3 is CASSLVLETTEAFF. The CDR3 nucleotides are TGCGCCAGCAGCTTGGTCTTAGAAACCACTGAAGCTTTCTTT.

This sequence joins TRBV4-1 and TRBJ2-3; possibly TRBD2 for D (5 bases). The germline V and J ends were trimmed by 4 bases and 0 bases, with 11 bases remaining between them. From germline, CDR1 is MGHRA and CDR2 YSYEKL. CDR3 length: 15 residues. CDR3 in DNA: TGCGCCAGCAGCCCTAGCCCGGGAAGCACAGATACGCAGTATTTT. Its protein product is CASSPSPGSTDTQYF.

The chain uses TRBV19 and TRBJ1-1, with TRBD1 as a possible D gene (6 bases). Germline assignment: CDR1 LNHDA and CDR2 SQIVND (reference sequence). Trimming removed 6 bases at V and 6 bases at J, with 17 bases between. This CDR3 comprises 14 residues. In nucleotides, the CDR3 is TGTGCCAGTAGATATGGCAGGGGACATTCTGAAGCTTTCTTT. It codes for CASRYGRGHSEAFF.

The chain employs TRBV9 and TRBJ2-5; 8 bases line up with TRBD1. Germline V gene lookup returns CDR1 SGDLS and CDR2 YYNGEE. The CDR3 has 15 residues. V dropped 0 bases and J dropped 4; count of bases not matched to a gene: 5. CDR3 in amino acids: CASSVGGQGRETQYF. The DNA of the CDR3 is TGTGCCAGCAGCGTAGGAGGACAGGGCCGAGAGACCCAGTACTTC. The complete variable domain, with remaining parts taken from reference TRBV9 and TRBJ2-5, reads DSGVTQTPKHLITATGQRVTLRCSPRSGDLSVYWYQQSLDQGLQFLIQYYNGEERAKGNILERFSAQQFPDLHSELNLSSLELGDSALYFCASSVGGQGRETQYFGPGTRLLVL.

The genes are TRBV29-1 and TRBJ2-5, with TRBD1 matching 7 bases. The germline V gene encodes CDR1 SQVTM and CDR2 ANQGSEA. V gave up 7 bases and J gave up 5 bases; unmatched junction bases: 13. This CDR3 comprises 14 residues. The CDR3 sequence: CSASTRQGWETQYF. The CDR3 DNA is TGCAGCGCGTCAACGCGACAGGGATGGGAGACCCAGTACTTC.

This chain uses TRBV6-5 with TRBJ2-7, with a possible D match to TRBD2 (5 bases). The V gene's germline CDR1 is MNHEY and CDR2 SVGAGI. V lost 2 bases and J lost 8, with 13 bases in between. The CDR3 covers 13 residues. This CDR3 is CASSYEARAQQYF. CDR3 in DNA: TGTGCCAGCAGTTACGAGGCGAGGGCCCAGCAGTACTTC.